What follows is one TCR beta chain and its context. This specimen comes from a study of T cell repertoires in cytomegalovirus infection. Study details: Based on public TCR beta signatures, there were indications of CMV infection and of a matching HLA type.

The CDR3 is 16 amino acids. V was shortened by 5 bases and J by 7 bases, with 20 bases between the two germline ends. Germline CDR1 MDHEN, CDR2 SYDVKM. TCRdb analysed the reads with MiXCR anew, one entry per CDR3 protein. The sample lists just over 150,000 distinct CDR3 sequences; about 25% were seen once. Sequenced material: PBMCs. The chain uses TRBV28 and TRBJ2-2; possibly TRBD1 for D (6 bases). This receptor was obtained from a human donor in good health (CMV status not recorded). Some clones in this sample may be carry-over from other donors' samples. The CDR3 loop reads CASSPTRQAWGGELFF. The CDR3 DNA is TGTGCCAGCAGTCCTACCCGACAGGCGTGGGGCGGGGAGCTGTTTTTT. The full variable domain, its missing parts supplied by reference TRBV28 and TRBJ2-2, is DVKVTQSSRYLVKRTGEKVFLECVQDMDHENMFWYRQDPGLGLRLIYFSYDVKMKEKGDIPEGYSVSREKKERFSLILESASTNQTSMYLCASSPTRQAWGGELFFGEGSRLTVL.